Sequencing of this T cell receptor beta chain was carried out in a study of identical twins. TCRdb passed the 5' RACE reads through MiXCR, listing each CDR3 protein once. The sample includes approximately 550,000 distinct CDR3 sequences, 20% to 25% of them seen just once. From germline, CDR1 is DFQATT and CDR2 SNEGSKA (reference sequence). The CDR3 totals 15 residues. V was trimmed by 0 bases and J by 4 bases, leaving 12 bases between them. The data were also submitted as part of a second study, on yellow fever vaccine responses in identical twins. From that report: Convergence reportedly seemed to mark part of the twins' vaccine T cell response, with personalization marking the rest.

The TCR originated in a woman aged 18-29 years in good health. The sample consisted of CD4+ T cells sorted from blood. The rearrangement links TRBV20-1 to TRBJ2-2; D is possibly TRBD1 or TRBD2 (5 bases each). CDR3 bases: TGCAGTGCTAGAGATCGGGGCCGGGCCACCGGGGAGCTGTTTTTT. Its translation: CSARDRGRATGELFF.